This T cell receptor (beta chain) was obtained from a study of cytomegalovirus exposure and HLA in healthy donors. Findings of the study overall: Reportedly, fewer N-insertions than the roughly 700-donor mean appeared in an Asian-associated ancestry cluster in a later analysis.

PCR was performed using 60 Vbeta and 13 Jbeta primers. The data were produced by immunoSEQ multiplex PCR, yet TCRdb's version contains in-frame clones alone and is incomplete. The table has more than 150,000 clones, around 78% seen once. Points on this clone: Its target is unknown.

The CDR3 covers 14 residues. In germline, CDR1 is MNHEY, CDR2 SVGAGI. Trimming cost V 4 bases and J 3 bases, with 12 bases left between them. The chain recombines TRBV6-5 with TRBJ1-2; perhaps TRBD1 as D (6 bases). Sequencing was performed on PBMCs. The sequence came from a man aged 40-49 years in good health and CMV-seronegative. For the CDR3, the DNA is TGTGCCAGCAGTTCCCGACAGGTTGACTATGGCTACACCTTC. Protein sequence: CASSSRQVDYGYTF.